This T cell receptor (beta chain) is from a study of cytotoxic CD8 clonotypes in ibrutinib-treated CLL. Study at large: Of a cohort that held 11 to 12 relapsed/refractory and roughly 15 treatment-naive patients, 17 to 18 were IGHV unmutated. Findings and limits, study-wide: A rise in clonality was seen at ibrutinib response, and a fall back toward baseline was seen at progression.

Profiled with immunoSEQ multiplex PCR; TCRdb holds only in-frame clones, not every one. In the table there are over 100,000 clones, 75% to 90% of which are singletons. Notes on this clone: Its cognate antigen is unknown.

The sequencing here drew on PBMCs, taken after 24 months of ibrutinib treatment. This TCR was sampled from a human donor with chronic lymphocytic leukemia.

The CDR3 sequence is CASSLKWDTEAFF. DNA of the CDR3: TGTGCCAGCAGCTTAAAATGGGACACTGAAGCTTTCTTT. The V call is TRBV7-3, the J call TRBJ1-1; D call uncertain. With 1 base removed from V and 3 bases from J, the gap between germline ends came to 6 bases. The germline V gene has CDR1 SGHTA and CDR2 FQGTGA. The CDR3 totals 13 residues.